The 2 T cell receptor beta chains reported below all come from one sample, sequenced in a study of Ad26.COV2.S vaccination and SARS-CoV-2 variants. Generated by immunoSEQ multiplex PCR, the TCRdb table keeps only in-frame clones and is missing some. This table holds 500,000 or so clones, around nine tenths found once. The treatment: 15 to 20 received Ad26.COV2.S at low or high dose, single or two shots; roughly five received placebo; per-sample allocation not given. Sampling occurred on day 63 after the first vaccine or placebo injection. Here the sequenced sample was peripheral blood, taken in a trial of Ad26.COV2.S vaccine versus placebo. The source of these receptors is a person aged 18 to 59 who received the Ad26.COV2.S COVID-19 vaccine or a placebo.

The rearrangement uses TRBV28 and TRBJ1-2; D may be TRBD1 (5 bases). Germline V gene data show CDR1 as MDHEN and CDR2 as SYDVKM. The CDR3 has 13 amino acids. V was clipped by 8 bases and J by 7 bases, with 17 bases between them. In DNA, the CDR3 is TGTGCCAGCGGGGCGGGGGTGTCCCTTGGCTACACCTTC. This encodes CASGAGVSLGYTF.

Comments on this clone: Within the sample, other DNA sequences also encode this same CDR3. The rearrangement joins TRBV28 to TRBJ2-7, with unresolved D. The V end was cut by 2 bases, the J end by 4 bases, with 9 bases between. The CDR3 has 13 residues. Germline-derived CDR1 and CDR2 are MDHEN and SYDVKM. The CDR3 DNA reads TGTGCCAGCAGTTTACCGACCACGTACGAGCAGTACTTC. It translates to CASSLPTTYEQYF. The entire variable domain, with the rest obtained from reference TRBV28 and TRBJ2-7, is as follows: DVKVTQSSRYLVKRTGEKVFLECVQDMDHENMFWYRQDPGLGLRLIYFSYDVKMKEKGDIPEGYSVSREKKERFSLILESASTNQTSMYLCASSLPTTYEQYFGPGTRLTVT.